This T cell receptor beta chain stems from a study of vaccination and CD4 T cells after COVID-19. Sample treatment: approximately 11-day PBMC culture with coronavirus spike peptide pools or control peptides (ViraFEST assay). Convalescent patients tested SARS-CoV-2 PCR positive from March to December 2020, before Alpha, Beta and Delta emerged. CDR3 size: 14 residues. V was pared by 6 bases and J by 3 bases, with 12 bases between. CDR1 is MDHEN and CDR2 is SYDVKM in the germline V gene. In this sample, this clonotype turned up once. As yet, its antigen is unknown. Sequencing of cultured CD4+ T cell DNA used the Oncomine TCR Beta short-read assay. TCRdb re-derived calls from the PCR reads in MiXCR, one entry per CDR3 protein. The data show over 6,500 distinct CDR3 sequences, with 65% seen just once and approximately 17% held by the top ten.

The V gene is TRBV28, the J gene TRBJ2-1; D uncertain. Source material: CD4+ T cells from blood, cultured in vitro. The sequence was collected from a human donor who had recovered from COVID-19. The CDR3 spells CASSLMVHYNEQFF. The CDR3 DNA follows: TGTGCCAGCAGCCTTATGGTGCACTACAATGAGCAGTTCTTC.